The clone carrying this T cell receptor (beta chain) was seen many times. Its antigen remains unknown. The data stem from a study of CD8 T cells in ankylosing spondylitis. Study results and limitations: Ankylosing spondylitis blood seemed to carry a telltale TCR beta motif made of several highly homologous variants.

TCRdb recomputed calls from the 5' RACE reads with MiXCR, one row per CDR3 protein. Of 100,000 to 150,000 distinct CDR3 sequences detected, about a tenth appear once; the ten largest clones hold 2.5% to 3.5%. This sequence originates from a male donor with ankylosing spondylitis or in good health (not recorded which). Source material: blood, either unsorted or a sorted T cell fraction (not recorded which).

CDR3 DNA: TGTGCCACCAGCAGGAACATCGGGGTTACGCAGTATTTT. Translated, it gives CATSRNIGVTQYF. The chain couples TRBV15 to TRBJ2-3; possible D gene TRBD2, 5 bases. In germline, CDR1 is LNHNV, CDR2 YYDKDF (reference sequence). This CDR3 is 13 amino acids long. V lost 3 bases and J 8 bases, leaving 12 bases between the germline ends. The entire variable domain, with the rest obtained from reference TRBV15 and TRBJ2-3, is as follows: DAMVIQNPRYQVTQFGKPVTLSCSQTLNHNVMYWYQQKSSQAPKLLFHYYDKDFNNEADTPDNFQSRRPNTSFCFLDIRSPGLGDTAMYLCATSRNIGVTQYFGPGTRLTVL.